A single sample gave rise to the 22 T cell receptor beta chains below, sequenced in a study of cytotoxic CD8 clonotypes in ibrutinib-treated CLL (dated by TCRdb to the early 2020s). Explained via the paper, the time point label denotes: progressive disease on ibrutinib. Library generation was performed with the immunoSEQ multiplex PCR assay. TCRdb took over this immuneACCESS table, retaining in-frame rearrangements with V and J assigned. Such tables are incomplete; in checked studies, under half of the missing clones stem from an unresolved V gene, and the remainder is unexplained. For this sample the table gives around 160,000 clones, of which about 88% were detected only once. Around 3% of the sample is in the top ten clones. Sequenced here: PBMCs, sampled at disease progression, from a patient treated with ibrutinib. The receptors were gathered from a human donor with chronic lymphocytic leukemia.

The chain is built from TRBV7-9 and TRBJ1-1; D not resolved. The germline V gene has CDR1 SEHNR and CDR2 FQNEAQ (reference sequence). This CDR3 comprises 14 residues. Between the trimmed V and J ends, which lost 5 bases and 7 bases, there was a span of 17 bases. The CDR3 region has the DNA TGTGCCAGCAGCCCCCGGAGGGCCGACGATGAAGCTTTCTTT. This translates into CASSPRRADDEAFF. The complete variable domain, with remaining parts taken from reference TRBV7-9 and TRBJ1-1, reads DTGVSQNPRHKITKRGQNVTFRCDPISEHNRLYWYRQTLGQGPEFLTYFQNEAQLEKSRLLSDRFSAERPKGSFSTLEIQRTEQGDSAMYLCASSPRRADDEAFFGQGTRLTVV.

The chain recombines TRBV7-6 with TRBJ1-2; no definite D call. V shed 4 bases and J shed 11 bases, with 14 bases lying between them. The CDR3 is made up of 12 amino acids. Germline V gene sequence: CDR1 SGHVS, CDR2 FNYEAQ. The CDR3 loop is CASSSPEKGYTF. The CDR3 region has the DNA TGTGCCAGCAGCTCCCCAGAAAAAGGATACACCTTC.

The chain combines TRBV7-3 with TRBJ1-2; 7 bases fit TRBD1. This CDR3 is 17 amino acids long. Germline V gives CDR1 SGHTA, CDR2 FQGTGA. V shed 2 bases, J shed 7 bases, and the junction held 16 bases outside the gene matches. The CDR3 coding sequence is TGTGCCAGCAGCTTATTGGCTTCGAGACAGGGTAGCGGTGGCTACACCTTC. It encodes CASSLLASRQGSGGYTF.

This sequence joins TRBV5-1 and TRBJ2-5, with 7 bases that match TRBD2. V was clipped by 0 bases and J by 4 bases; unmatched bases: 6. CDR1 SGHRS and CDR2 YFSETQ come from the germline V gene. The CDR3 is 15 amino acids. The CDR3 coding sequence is TGCGCCAGCAGCTTGGCGGGAGGTAGCCTAGAGACCCAGTACTTC. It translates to CASSLAGGSLETQYF.

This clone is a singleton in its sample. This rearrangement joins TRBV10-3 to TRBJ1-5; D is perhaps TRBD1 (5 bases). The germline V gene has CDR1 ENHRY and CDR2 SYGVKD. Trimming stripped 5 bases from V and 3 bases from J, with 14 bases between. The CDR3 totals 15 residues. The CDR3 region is CAISPIGGINQPQHF. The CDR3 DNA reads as TGTGCCATCAGTCCAATCGGGGGGATCAATCAGCCCCAGCATTTT.

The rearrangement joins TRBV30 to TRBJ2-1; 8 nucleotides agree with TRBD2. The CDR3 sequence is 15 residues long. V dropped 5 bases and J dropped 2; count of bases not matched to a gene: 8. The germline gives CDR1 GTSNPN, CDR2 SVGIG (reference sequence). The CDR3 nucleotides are TGTGCCTGGGTGGATCCGGGACTAGCCTACAATGAGCAGTTCTTC. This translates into CAWVDPGLAYNEQFF.

CDR3 sequence (DNA): TGTGCCAGCAGTGACCGACAGGGCGCGTACAATGAGCAGTTCTTC. This gives the protein CASSDRQGAYNEQFF. The chain uses TRBV25-1 and TRBJ2-1; 7 nucleotides agree with TRBD1. This CDR3 spans 15 amino acids. Germline V CDR1 and CDR2: MGHDK, SYGVNS. Trimming removed 3 bases from V and 4 bases from J; junction bases left unmatched: 6. Full variable domain (missing parts from reference TRBV25-1 and TRBJ2-1): EADIYQTPRYLVIGTGKKITLECSQTMGHDKMYWYQQDPGMELHLIHYSYGVNSTEKGDLSSESTVSRIRTEHFPLTLESARPSHTSQYLCASSDRQGAYNEQFFGPGTRLTVL.

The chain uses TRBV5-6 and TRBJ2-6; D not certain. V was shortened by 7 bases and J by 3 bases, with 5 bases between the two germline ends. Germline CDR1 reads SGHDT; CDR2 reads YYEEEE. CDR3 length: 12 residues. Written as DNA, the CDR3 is TGTGCCAGCTTGAGTGGGGCCAACGTCCTGACTTTC. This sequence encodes CASLSGANVLTF.

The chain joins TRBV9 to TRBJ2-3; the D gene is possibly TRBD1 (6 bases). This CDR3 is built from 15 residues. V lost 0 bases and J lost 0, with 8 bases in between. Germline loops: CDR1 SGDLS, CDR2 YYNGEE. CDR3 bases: TGTGCCAGCAGCGTAGCCCAGGGGAGCACAGATACGCAGTATTTT. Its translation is CASSVAQGSTDTQYF.

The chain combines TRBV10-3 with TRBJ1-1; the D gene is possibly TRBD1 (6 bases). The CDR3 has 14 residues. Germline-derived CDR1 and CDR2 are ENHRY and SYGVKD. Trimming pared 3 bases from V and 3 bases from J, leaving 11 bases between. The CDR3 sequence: CAISESRGDTEAFF. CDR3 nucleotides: TGTGCCATCAGTGAATCGAGGGGGGACACTGAAGCTTTCTTT.

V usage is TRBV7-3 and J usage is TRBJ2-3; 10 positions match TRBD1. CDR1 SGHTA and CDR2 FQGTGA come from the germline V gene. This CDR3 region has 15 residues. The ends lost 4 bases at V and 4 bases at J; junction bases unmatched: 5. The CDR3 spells CASSSRQGASDTQYF. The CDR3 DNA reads TGTGCCAGCAGCTCCCGACAGGGGGCATCAGATACGCAGTATTTT.

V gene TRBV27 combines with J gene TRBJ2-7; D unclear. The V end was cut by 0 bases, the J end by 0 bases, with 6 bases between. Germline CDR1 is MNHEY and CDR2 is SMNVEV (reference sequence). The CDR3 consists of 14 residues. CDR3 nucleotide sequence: TGTGCCAGCAGTTTATCGCGGAACTCCTACGAGCAGTACTTC. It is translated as CASSLSRNSYEQYF.

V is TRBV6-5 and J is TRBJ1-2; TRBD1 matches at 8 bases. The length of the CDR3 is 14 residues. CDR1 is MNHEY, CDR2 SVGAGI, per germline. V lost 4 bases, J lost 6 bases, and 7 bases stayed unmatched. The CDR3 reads CASSFTTGVDGYTF. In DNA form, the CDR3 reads TGTGCCAGCAGTTTCACGACAGGGGTGGATGGCTACACCTTC.

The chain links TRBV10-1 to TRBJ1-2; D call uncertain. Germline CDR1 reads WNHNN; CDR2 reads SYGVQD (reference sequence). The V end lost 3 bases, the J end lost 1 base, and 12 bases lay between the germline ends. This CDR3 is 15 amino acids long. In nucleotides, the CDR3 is TGCGCCAGCAGTGAAGTGAAAAACGATAACTATGGCTACACCTTC. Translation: CASSEVKNDNYGYTF.

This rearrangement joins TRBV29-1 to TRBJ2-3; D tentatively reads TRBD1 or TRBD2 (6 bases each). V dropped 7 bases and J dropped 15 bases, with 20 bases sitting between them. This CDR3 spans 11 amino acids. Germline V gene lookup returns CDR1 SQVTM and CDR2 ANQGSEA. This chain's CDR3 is CSGQEGGSEYF. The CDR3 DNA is TGCAGCGGGCAAGAGGGGGGTTCTGAATATTTT.

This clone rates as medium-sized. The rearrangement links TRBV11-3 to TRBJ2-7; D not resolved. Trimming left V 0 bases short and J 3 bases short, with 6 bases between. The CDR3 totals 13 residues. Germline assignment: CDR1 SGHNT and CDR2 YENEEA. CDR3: CASSLDTVYEQYF. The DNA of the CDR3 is TGTGCCAGCAGCTTAGACACAGTCTACGAGCAGTACTTC.

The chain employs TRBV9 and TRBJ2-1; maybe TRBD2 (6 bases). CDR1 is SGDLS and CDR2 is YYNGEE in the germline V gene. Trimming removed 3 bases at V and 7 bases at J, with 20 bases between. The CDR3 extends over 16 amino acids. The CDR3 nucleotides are TGTGCCAGCAGCGCCAGGGACGGACTAAGGCGGAATGAGCAGTTCTTC. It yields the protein CASSARDGLRRNEQFF. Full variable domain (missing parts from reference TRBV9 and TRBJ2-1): DSGVTQTPKHLITATGQRVTLRCSPRSGDLSVYWYQQSLDQGLQFLIQYYNGEERAKGNILERFSAQQFPDLHSELNLSSLELGDSALYFCASSARDGLRRNEQFFGPGTRLTVL.

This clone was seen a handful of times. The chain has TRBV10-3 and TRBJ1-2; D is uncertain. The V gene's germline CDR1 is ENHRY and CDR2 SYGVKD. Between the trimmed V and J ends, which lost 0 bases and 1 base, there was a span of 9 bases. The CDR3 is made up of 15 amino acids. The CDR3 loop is CAISESGRNNYGYTF. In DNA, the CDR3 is TGTGCCATCAGTGAGTCAGGTCGAAATAACTATGGCTACACCTTC.

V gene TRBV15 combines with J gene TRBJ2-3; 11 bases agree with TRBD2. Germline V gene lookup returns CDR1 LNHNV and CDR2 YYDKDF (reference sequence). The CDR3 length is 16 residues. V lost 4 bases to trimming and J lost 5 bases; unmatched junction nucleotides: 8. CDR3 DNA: TGTGCCACCAGCACCGGACTAGCGGGCGGGGGAGATACGCAGTATTTT. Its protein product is CATSTGLAGGGDTQYF.

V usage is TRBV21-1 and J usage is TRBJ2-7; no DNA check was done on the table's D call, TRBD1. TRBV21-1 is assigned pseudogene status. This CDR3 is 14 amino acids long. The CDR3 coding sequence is TGTGCCAGCAGCCCCGACAGGGTTATCGACGAGCAGTACTTC. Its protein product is CASSPDRVIDEQYF.

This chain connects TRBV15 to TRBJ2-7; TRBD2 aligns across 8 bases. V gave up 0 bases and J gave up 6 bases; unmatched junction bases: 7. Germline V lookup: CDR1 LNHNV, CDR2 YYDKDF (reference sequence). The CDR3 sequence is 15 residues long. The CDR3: CATSRDRSGSGEQYF. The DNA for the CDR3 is TGTGCCACCAGCAGAGATAGGAGCGGGAGTGGCGAGCAGTACTTC. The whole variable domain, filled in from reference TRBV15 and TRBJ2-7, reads DAMVIQNPRYQVTQFGKPVTLSCSQTLNHNVMYWYQQKSSQAPKLLFHYYDKDFNNEADTPDNFQSRRPNTSFCFLDIRSPGLGDTAMYLCATSRDRSGSGEQYFGPGTRLTVT.

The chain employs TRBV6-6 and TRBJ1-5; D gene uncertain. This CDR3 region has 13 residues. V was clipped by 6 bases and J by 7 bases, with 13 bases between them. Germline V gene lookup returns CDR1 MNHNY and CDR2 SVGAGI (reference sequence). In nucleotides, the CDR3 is TGTGCCAGCAGCCCGACCCGCGGGCAGCCCCAGCATTTT. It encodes CASSPTRGQPQHF.